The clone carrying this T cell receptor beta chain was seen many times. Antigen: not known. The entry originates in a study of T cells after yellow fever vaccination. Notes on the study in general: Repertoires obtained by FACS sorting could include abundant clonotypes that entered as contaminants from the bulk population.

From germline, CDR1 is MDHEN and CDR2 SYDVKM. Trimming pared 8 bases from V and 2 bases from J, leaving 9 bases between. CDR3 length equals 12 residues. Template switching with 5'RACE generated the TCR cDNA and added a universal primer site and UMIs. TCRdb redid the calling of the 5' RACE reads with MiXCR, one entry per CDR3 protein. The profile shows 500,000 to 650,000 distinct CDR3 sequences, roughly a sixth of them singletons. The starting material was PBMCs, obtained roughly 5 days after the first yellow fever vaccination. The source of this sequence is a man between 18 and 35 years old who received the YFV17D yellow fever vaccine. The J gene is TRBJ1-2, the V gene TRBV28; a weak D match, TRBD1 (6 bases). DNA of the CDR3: TGTGCCAGCGAAGACAGGAACTATGGCTACACCTTC. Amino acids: CASEDRNYGYTF.